One sample yielded the 6 T cell receptor beta chains listed below, sequenced in a study of T cells after somatic rescue of genetic block. The assay was immunoSEQ multiplex PCR, and TCRdb's table has in-frame clones only and misses some. This table holds tens of thousands of clones, approximately 91% found once. Material: peripheral blood mononuclear cells (PBMCs). The origin of the receptors is a young man.

The chain uses TRBV5-1 and TRBJ1-4, with a possible D match to TRBD1 (6 bases). Trimming cost V 3 bases and J 3 bases, with 24 bases left between them. The length of the CDR3 is 19 residues. CDR1 is SGHRS and CDR2 is YFSETQ in the germline V gene. This CDR3 reads CASSSGRGAGTLANEKLFF. The DNA for the CDR3 is TGCGCCAGCAGCTCGGGACGAGGGGCGGGGACACTAGCTAATGAAAAACTGTTTTTT.

The V and J genes are TRBV19 and TRBJ2-5, with 10 bases lining up with TRBD1. Germline CDR1 is LNHDA and CDR2 is SQIVND (reference sequence). Germline trimming cut 5 bases from V and 5 bases from J; bases unmatched to any gene: 8. This CDR3 is built from 15 residues. CDR3 DNA: TGTGCCAGTAGTCAACGGGACAGGGGCCGCGAGACCCAGTACTTC. Translation: CASSQRDRGRETQYF.

The rearrangement joins TRBV19 to TRBJ1-5; D possibly corresponds to TRBD1 (5 bases). The CDR3 runs 13 residues. Trimming stripped 5 bases from V and 7 bases from J, with 12 bases between. The germline gives CDR1 LNHDA, CDR2 SQIVND (reference sequence). CDR3 in DNA: TGTGCCAGTAGTCGGCAGGGAGGCCAGCCCCAGCATTTT. This gives the protein CASSRQGGQPQHF.

The J gene is TRBJ2-2, the V gene TRBV7-2; D is unclear. Germline CDR1 and CDR2: SGHTA and FQGNSA. CDR3 length equals 15 residues. V was pared by 1 base and J by 4 bases, with 10 bases between. The CDR3 loop is CASSLVKAFTGELFF. The CDR3 DNA sequence: TGTGCCAGCAGCTTAGTTAAGGCTTTCACCGGGGAGCTGTTTTTT. The full variable domain, its missing parts supplied by reference TRBV7-2 and TRBJ2-2, is GAGVSQSPSNKVTEKGKDVELRCDPISGHTALYWYRQSLGQGLEFLIYFQGNSAPDKSGLPSDRFSAERTGGSVSTLTIQRTQQEDSAVYLCASSLVKAFTGELFFGEGSRLTVL.

This clone was counted once. This chain uses TRBV7-2 with TRBJ1-1; 7 bases line up with TRBD1. Germline loops: CDR1 SGHTA, CDR2 FQGNSA. Trimming took 4 bases from V and 6 from J; bases not matched to a gene: 14. The CDR3 length is 16 residues. DNA of the CDR3: TGTGCCAGCAGCTCCCCCCGACAGGGAGAGGGGGCTGAAGCTTTCTTT. Translation: CASSSPRQGEGAEAFF.

The sample holds one count of this clone. The chain uses TRBV7-9 and TRBJ1-2; possibly TRBD1 for D (6 bases). This CDR3 has 14 amino acids. CDR1 and CDR2 from the germline V gene are SEHNR and FQNEAQ (reference sequence). V lost 5 bases and J 4 bases, leaving 14 bases between the germline ends. CDR3 bases: TGTGCCAGCAGCCCGGGGGGGGCGAGCTATGGCTACACCTTC. Encoded protein: CASSPGGASYGYTF.